Included here is one T cell receptor (beta chain) sequence, with context. What it binds is not known. Trimming at V came to 1 base and at J to 6 bases, leaving 0 bases not matched to a gene. The germline V gene has CDR1 SEHNR and CDR2 FQNEAQ (reference sequence). CDR3 length: 13 amino acids. Healthy bone marrow donors made up the donor group. PCR employed 60 Vbeta and 13 Jbeta primers. Here immunoSEQ multiplex PCR was the method, and the copy in TCRdb shows in-frame clones only, minus some. The sample consists of 130,000 or so clones, roughly three quarters of them appearing once. The sample belongs to a study of cytomegalovirus exposure and HLA in healthy donors. Study results and caveats: It was 160 or so TCR beta chains that were listed as cytomegalovirus-associated. Being indistinguishable, some V segments were excluded, TRBV6-2 and TRBV6-3 among them. Association of a missense DCLRE1C variant with TCR beta V- and J-gene trimming was reported in a later analysis.

This clonotype originated in a woman in her sixties or seventies in good health and CMV-seronegative. This sequence joins TRBV7-9 and TRBJ2-7; the match to TRBD1 covers 10 bases. Specimen: PBMCs. The CDR3 is CASSLGTGGEQYF. In DNA, the CDR3 is TGTGCCAGCAGCTTAGGGACAGGGGGCGAGCAGTACTTC. The variable domain in full, completed from reference TRBV7-9 and TRBJ2-7, reads DTGVSQNPRHKITKRGQNVTFRCDPISEHNRLYWYRQTLGQGPEFLTYFQNEAQLEKSRLLSDRFSAERPKGSFSTLEIQRTEQGDSAMYLCASSLGTGGEQYFGPGTRLTVT.